These T cell receptor beta chains were read from a single sample in a study of OX40 agonist ivuxolimab in advanced cancers. Repertoires were generated with immunoSEQ multiplex PCR, while TCRdb's copy carries only in-frame clones and drops some. The data show over 85,000 clones, approximately 87% seen once. The material sequenced was CD4+ or CD8+ T cells sorted from blood, taken in a trial of the OX40 agonist ivuxolimab. The receptor set was obtained from an adult with an advanced solid tumor such as melanoma, head and neck, liver or kidney cancer. Each CDR3 is given without its conserved first and last residue. D genes are given only for firm matches.

CDR3 protein: ASRTVTGTAGNTIY
D gene: .
J gene: TRBJ1-3
V gene: TRBV19

CDR3 protein: ASSPAPRANTEAF
D gene: .
J gene: TRBJ1-1
V gene: TRBV9

CDR3 protein: ASSRGRGARYGYT
D gene: .
J gene: TRBJ1-2
V gene: TRBV6-1

CDR3 protein: ASSSGTGLGTTEAF
D gene: TRBD1
J gene: TRBJ1-1
V gene: TRBV27

CDR3 protein: ASILNPGSYSGNTIY
D gene: .
J gene: TRBJ1-3
V gene: TRBV19

CDR3 protein: ASSRGTVASPLH
D gene: TRBD1
J gene: TRBJ1-6
V gene: TRBV11-1

CDR3 protein: ASSLDGFSEAF
D gene: .
J gene: TRBJ1-1
V gene: TRBV7-7

CDR3 protein: ASSLIGSPLH
D gene: .
J gene: TRBJ1-6
V gene: TRBV27

CDR3 protein: ASSPLFLSSYNEQF
D gene: .
J gene: TRBJ2-1
V gene: TRBV11-2

CDR3 protein: ASSLKGNEQF
D gene: .
J gene: TRBJ2-1
V gene: TRBV27

CDR3 protein: ASSSGEGLEELF
D gene: TRBD2
J gene: TRBJ2-2
V gene: TRBV5-1

CDR3 protein: ASRDRGYNEQF
D gene: TRBD1
J gene: TRBJ2-1
V gene: TRBV6-5

CDR3 protein: ASSLMFSSGSSSYEQY
D gene: .
J gene: TRBJ2-7
V gene: TRBV11-2

CDR3 protein: ASKRLARSYEQY
D gene: TRBD2
J gene: .
V gene: TRBV6-5

CDR3 protein: ASVMNTEAF
D gene: .
J gene: TRBJ1-1
V gene: TRBV6-1

CDR3 protein: ASSKVDVCALLAGVTTDTQY
D gene: .
J gene: TRBJ2-3
V gene: TRBV21-1